This TCR beta chain was profiled in a study of regulatory T cells in long-lasting Graves disease (dated by TCRdb to the early 2020s). Turning to the overall study: Persistent Graves' disease was defined as persistently positive TSH receptor autoantibodies together with antithyroid drug treatment for over 5 years. Patients with persistent Graves' disease were compared with patients with newly diagnosed Graves' disease using TCR sequencing and RNA sequencing of peripheral blood. The study was registered as a clinical trial and conducted in China. TCR sequencing covered around 13 persistent and some 20 newly diagnosed Graves' disease patients, around 33 samples in total. In the clinical cohort, patients with persistent Graves' disease had used antithyroid drugs for an average of roughly 10 years. Paper-wide results and their limitations: The authors acknowledged the small sample size as a limitation that may reduce accuracy. TRBV28, TRBJ1-2 and TRBJ2-5 were preferentially used in persistent disease, while TRBV20-1 and TRBJ2-1 were favored in newly diagnosed disease. Lower TCR Shannon entropy and fewer highly expanded clones were observed in persistent Graves' disease patients than in newly diagnosed patients, which suggested clonal expansion. Only the TCR beta chain was sequenced and analyzed. More public clonotypes were shared among persistent patients (about 2,800) than among newly diagnosed patients (966). Peripheral blood alone was examined, since thyroid tissue, which constituted the primary lesion, could not be accessed.

This clonotype was detected only a few times. Its recognized antigen is unknown. Per-base quality was not reported, and no clone a single base away is much larger than it. The library was made by multiplex PCR. Sequenced using an Illumina HiSeq 4000. TCR beta libraries were built with iRepertoire HTBI primers and Arm-PCR amplification of CDR3 regions. Gel purification was performed on PCR products prior to sequencing. In the original analysis: Gene usage analysis of CDR3 amino acid clonotypes relied on the roughly 67 TRBV and more than twelve TRBJ segments identified across samples. COPE and FqMerger were used to merge the filtered high-quality paired reads into contigs. BLAST was used to align contigs to IMGT TRBV, TRBD and TRBJ reference genes, with CDR3 defined following IMGT. Any clonotype with a frequency above 0.1% was classified as a highly expanded clone. Shannon entropy served as the measure of repertoire diversity, while the Gini coefficient captured V-J evenness. Clonotypes shared by more than one individual were considered public. TCRdb reprocessed the public reads (quality trimming at Q25 with fastp, clone calling with MiXCR) and kept in-frame beta chains. When rows share a CDR3 protein, they turn into one entry using the most common DNA and genes. The authors' filters were not applied to this entry. Present in this sample are 400,000 or so distinct CDR3 sequences, about a quarter of which were seen just once. Approximately 28% of the sample is held by the ten biggest clonotypes.

Sample time point, as interpreted from the label and publication: persistent/refractory GD, antithyroid drugs over 5 years with positive TRAb. For both TCR sequencing and RNA sequencing, RNA was extracted from PBMCs in TRIzol. The diagnosis of Graves' disease was made according to American Thyroid Association guidelines. Patients for the study were recruited at an endocrinology department in Xi'an, China. Each patient gave about 8.1 milliliters of peripheral blood, collected in an EDTA anticoagulant tube. Ficoll Paque Plus density gradient separation was used to isolate PBMCs, and no further T cell sorting was done. An Agilent 2100 Bioanalyzer and agarose gel were used to check RNA quality, while a NanoDrop 2000 measured RNA concentration. From a lookup of the germline V gene (reference sequence), CDR1 and CDR2 are LNHNV and YYDKDF. The CDR3 contains 18 residues, cysteine and phenylalanine counted. The DNA shown is the 54-base CDR3, in frame from base 1. The V end gives up 0 bases and the J end 2 bases, leaving 10 bases in the junction not matched to a gene.

This specimen consisted of peripheral blood mononuclear cells (PBMCs), obtained when the disease was refractory, from a patient treated with antithyroid drugs. This receptor was obtained from a female donor with Graves disease. This receptor chain uses TRBV15 and TRBJ2-4; TRBD1 lines up with 7 middle nucleotides. DNA sequence: TGTGCCACCAGCAGAGATATTAGTGGGACAGTCACCAAAAACATTCAGTACTTC. Its protein is CATSRDISGTVTKNIQYF. The CDR3, completed at both ends by the reference TRBV15 and TRBJ2-4 genes, gives the full variable domain DAMVIQNPRYQVTQFGKPVTLSCSQTLNHNVMYWYQQKSSQAPKLLFHYYDKDFNNEADTPDNFQSRRPNTSFCFLDIRSPGLGDTAMYLCATSRDISGTVTKNIQYFGAGTRLSVL.